Listed below are T cell receptor beta chains from one sample, sequenced in a study of graft-versus-host responses after intestinal transplantation. The assay was immunoSEQ multiplex PCR, and TCRdb's table has in-frame clones only and misses some. This table has over 55,000 clones, 84% appearing once. No antigen is known for these receptors. The material sequenced was unstimulated CD4+ T cells sorted from spleen or lymph node cells, taken before transplant. Receptors were obtained from a human donor who was the organ donor for an intestinal transplant. The CDR3 runs from the conserved cysteine through the conserved F or W. A D gene is named only where the DNA matches it firmly. Rows may omit the clone size; those that give it use once, few, many or a size class.

j_gene,d_gene,v_gene,abundance,CDR3nt,CDR3aa
TRBJ1-5,-,TRBV11-2,-,TGTGCCAGCAGCTTAGATTCCGGAGGGACGCCCCAGCATTTT,CASSLDSGGTPQHF
TRBJ2-3,-,TRBV5-1,few,TGCGCCAGCAGCTTGGGAGGCGGGGTTGCAGATACGCAGTATTTT,CASSLGGGVADTQYF
TRBJ1-5,-,TRBV28,once,TGTGCCAGCAGAGAAGGTGGGTGGGCCGATCAGCCCCAGCATTTT,CASREGGWADQPQHF
TRBJ2-5,-,TRBV28,-,TGTGCCAGCAGCAGCTCTTCCTTGGGAGCGGACTGGGCCCAGTACTTC,CASSSSSLGADWAQYF
TRBJ2-5,-,TRBV7-8,-,TGTGCCAGCAGCTTCATTGGGACTCGGGAGACCCAGTACTTC,CASSFIGTRETQYF
TRBJ1-1,TRBD1,TRBV28,-,TGTGCCAGCAGTTTAAACGGGGGGGGGACAGGGGGTCCTGAAGCTTTCTTT,CASSLNGGGTGGPEAFF
TRBJ2-2,TRBD1,TRBV7-2,once,TGTGCCAGCAGTGCCGGGACAGGGTTTCACGGGGAGCTGTTTTTT,CASSAGTGFHGELFF
TRBJ2-1,TRBD1,TRBV27,-,TGTGCCAGCAGCCGGGACAGGGTGCCCTACAATGAGCAGTTCTTC,CASSRDRVPYNEQFF
TRBJ1-2,-,TRBV19,-,TGTGCCAGTAGTAGCACAGGGTTCGATGGCTACACCTTC,CASSSTGFDGYTF
TRBJ1-1,TRBD1,TRBV5-1,-,TGCGCCAGCAGCTTGGCCGGAGGGGGCGGGACTGAAGCTTTCTTT,CASSLAGGGGTEAFF
TRBJ2-2,-,TRBV6-5,-,TGTGCCAGCAGCCAGACTGGCAACACCGGGGAGCTGTTTTTT,CASSQTGNTGELFF
TRBJ1-2,-,TRBV14,-,TGTGCCAGCAGCCAACAGGGCTATGGCTACACCTTC,CASSQQGYGYTF
TRBJ2-3,-,TRBV19,-,TGTGCCAGCCTGGGCCCATCGGGCACAGATACGCAGTATTTT,CASLGPSGTDTQYF
TRBJ1-6,-,TRBV30,-,TGTGCCTGGAGTGTCCTTACAGGGAGTAACTCACCCCTCCACTTT,CAWSVLTGSNSPLHF
TRBJ1-5,-,TRBV2,-,TGTGCCAGCGCTAACGACAAGCCCCAGCATTTT,CASANDKPQHF
TRBJ2-1,TRBD1,TRBV9,-,TGTGCCAGCAGCGCACAGGGGGCGGAGTACAATGAGCAGTTCTTC,CASSAQGAEYNEQFF
TRBJ2-3,-,TRBV5-4,-,TGTGCCAGCAGCTTGGATGTTAGTAGCGCAGATACGCAGTATTTT,CASSLDVSSADTQYF